This entry describes one T cell receptor (beta chain). Its antigen is not known. The entry originates in a study of cytomegalovirus exposure and HLA in healthy donors. Whole-study findings and limits: As a later analysis showed, several of the most significant clusters appeared to be linked to common viral pathogens. Three chains linked to CMV were shown in vitro to be specific for CMV antigens. Within an earlier analysis, most TCR beta V segments proved productive either about 87% or about 30% of the time.

The study sampled nominally healthy donors, though unrecorded immune exposures were likely. V shed 4 bases and J shed 2 bases, with 13 bases lying between them. The CDR3 sequence is 14 residues long. Germline loops: CDR1 SGHTS, CDR2 YDEGEE. A multiplex PCR was run with 60 Vbeta primers and 13 Jbeta primers. Only in-frame clones appear in the TCRdb table, and some are missing; sequencing was by immunoSEQ multiplex PCR. The data show under 200,000 clones, around 80% seen once. What was sequenced was PBMCs. This sequence was found in a woman between 50 and 59 years old in good health and CMV-seropositive. V usage is TRBV5-8 and J usage is TRBJ2-7, with TRBD1 as a possible D gene (5 bases). CDR3 in DNA: TGTGCCAGCAGCCAGACAGACTTTCCCTACGAGCAGTACTTC. It encodes CASSQTDFPYEQYF. Together with reference TRBV5-8 and TRBJ2-7, the CDR3 gives the full variable domain: EAGVTQSPTHLIKTRGQQATLRCSPISGHTSVYWYQQALGLGLQFLLWYDEGEERNRGNFPPRFSGRQFPNYSSELNVNALELEDSALYLCASSQTDFPYEQYFGPGTRLTVT.